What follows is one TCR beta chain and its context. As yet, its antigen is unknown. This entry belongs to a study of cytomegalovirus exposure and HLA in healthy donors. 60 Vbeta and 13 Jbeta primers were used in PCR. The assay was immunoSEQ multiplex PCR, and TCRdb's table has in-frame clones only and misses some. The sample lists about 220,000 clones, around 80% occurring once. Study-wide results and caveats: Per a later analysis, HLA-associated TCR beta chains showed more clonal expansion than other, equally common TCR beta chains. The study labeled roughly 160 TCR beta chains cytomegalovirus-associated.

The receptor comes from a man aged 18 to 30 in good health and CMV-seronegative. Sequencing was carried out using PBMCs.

The CDR3 reads CASSPRWTSGGELFF. The CDR3 DNA follows: TGTGCCAGTAGTCCGAGATGGACTAGCGGCGGGGAGCTGTTTTTT. The genes are TRBV19 and TRBJ2-2; the match to TRBD2 covers 10 bases. CDR3 length: 15 residues. The junction had 7 bases not matched to a gene; V was cut back by 5 bases and J by 7 bases. From germline, CDR1 is LNHDA and CDR2 SQIVND (reference sequence).